This TCR beta chain was recorded in a study of identical twins. Findings and limits, study-wide: The study drew conclusions from cross-sectional statistical analysis, not from following the same donors. Abundant cord blood beta clonotypes carried fewer insertions; memory repertoires showed none. For zero-insertion analyses, partial confounding could come from invariant MAIT and iNKT cells.

A universal primer site was incorporated via template switching, and the cDNA contained unique molecular identifiers. TCRdb re-called the 5' RACE reads with MiXCR, one entry per CDR3 protein. The sample records 400,000 to 550,000 distinct CDR3 sequences, approximately 14% being singletons. This clonotype was counted a few times. Its antigen is currently unknown. V dropped 4 bases and J dropped 3 bases, with 12 bases sitting between them. Germline-derived CDR1 and CDR2 are SGHRS and YFSETQ. The CDR3 totals 14 residues. This same sample was also taken into another study, of yellow fever vaccine responses in identical twins.

V and J are TRBV5-1 and TRBJ2-3, with D perhaps being TRBD1 or TRBD2 (6 bases each). The clonotype originates from a woman aged 18-30 years in good health. The specimen was CD4+ T cells sorted from blood. CDR3 protein: CASSTQGGTDTQYF. The CDR3 coding sequence is TGCGCCAGCAGCACCCAAGGGGGGACAGATACGCAGTATTTT.